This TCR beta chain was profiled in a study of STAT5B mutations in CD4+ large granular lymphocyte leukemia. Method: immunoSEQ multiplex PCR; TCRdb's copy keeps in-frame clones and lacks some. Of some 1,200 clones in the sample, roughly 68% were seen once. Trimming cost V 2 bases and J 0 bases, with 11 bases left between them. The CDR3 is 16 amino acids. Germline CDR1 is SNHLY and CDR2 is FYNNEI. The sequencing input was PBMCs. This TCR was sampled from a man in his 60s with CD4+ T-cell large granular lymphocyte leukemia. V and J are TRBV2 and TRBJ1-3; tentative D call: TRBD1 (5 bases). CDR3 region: CASSERGYGSGNTIYF. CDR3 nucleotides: TGTGCCAGCAGTGAAAGGGGCTATGGCTCTGGAAACACCATATATTTT.